A single sample gave rise to the 27 T cell receptor beta chains below, sequenced in a study of blood T cell repertoires in COVID-19. Profiled with immunoSEQ multiplex PCR; TCRdb holds only in-frame clones, not every one. The data show approximately 280,000 clones, around nine tenths seen once. The sample consisted of PBMCs or T cells enriched from blood (not recorded which). The receptor source for this set is a woman aged 18-35 years who had recovered from COVID-19.

The gene calls are TRBV11-3 and TRBJ2-1; 14 bases map to TRBD2. The CDR3 totals 16 residues. The J segment lost 5 bases and the V segment lost 5 bases, leaving 5 bases of the junction unmatched. CDR1 SGHNT and CDR2 YENEEA come from the germline V gene. The CDR3 protein is CASSPRLAGGHNEQFF. CDR3 nucleotides: TGTGCCAGCAGCCCCCGACTAGCGGGGGGGCACAATGAGCAGTTCTTC.

V and J are TRBV30 and TRBJ1-2; 9 bases are shared with TRBD1. The V gene end was trimmed by 3 bases and the J gene end by 6 bases; junction bases not matched to a gene: 8. Germline V gene lookup returns CDR1 GTSNPN and CDR2 SVGIG (reference sequence). The CDR3 consists of 14 residues. This CDR3 reads CAWSQPGQGHGYTF. In DNA form, the CDR3 reads TGTGCCTGGAGCCAACCGGGACAGGGTCATGGCTACACCTTC. Using reference TRBV30 and TRBJ1-2 for the parts outside the CDR3, the full variable domain is SQTIHQWPATLVQPVGSPLSLECTVEGTSNPNLYWYRQAAGRGLQLLFYSVGIGQISSEVPQNLSASRPQDRQFILSSKKLLLSDSGFYLCAWSQPGQGHGYTFGSGTRLTVV.

This chain links TRBV19 with TRBJ2-7, with a tentative D call TRBD2 (6 bases). Trimming took 5 bases from V and 2 from J, leaving 10 bases between them. The CDR3 is made up of 13 amino acids. Germline CDR1 reads LNHDA; CDR2 reads SQIVND (reference sequence). CDR3 in amino acids: CASSLRGTYEQYF. The CDR3, as DNA: TGTGCCAGTAGTTTGCGGGGTACCTACGAGCAGTACTTC.

This chain connects TRBV20-1 to TRBJ2-7, with 14 bases aligning to TRBD2. V was pared by 3 bases and J by 6 bases, with 10 bases of the junction left unmatched. The CDR3 has 16 residues. CDR1 is DFQATT and CDR2 is SNEGSKA in the germline V gene (reference sequence). The CDR3 DNA is TGCAGTGCTAGTACGGGACTAGCGGGAGATCTAGGCGAGCAGTACTTC. Its protein is CSASTGLAGDLGEQYF.

The rearrangement links TRBV4-2 to TRBJ1-5, with 7 nucleotides matching TRBD1. The CDR3 contains 19 residues. Germline-derived CDR1 and CDR2 are LGHNA and YNFKEQ. Trimming removed 4 bases from V and 1 base from J; junction bases left unmatched: 16. The CDR3 protein is CASSLPSWDSPPSNQPQHF. CDR3 coding DNA: TGTGCCAGCAGCCTCCCCAGTTGGGACAGTCCCCCCAGCAATCAGCCCCAGCATTTT.

The chain links TRBV29-1 to TRBJ2-7; a possible D gene is TRBD2 (5 bases). The CDR3 totals 11 residues. V was cut by 5 bases and J by 2 bases, with 7 bases left in between. Germline-derived CDR1 and CDR2 are SQVTM and ANQGSEA. The DNA of the CDR3 is TGCAGCGTTCTAGCCACCTACGAGCAGTACTTC. Protein product: CSVLATYEQYF.

The chain employs TRBV19 and TRBJ2-3; D is undetermined. V dropped 6 bases and J dropped 0 bases, with 7 bases sitting between them. The germline gives CDR1 LNHDA, CDR2 SQIVND (reference sequence). The CDR3 spans 13 residues. The CDR3 sequence is CASRLPSTDTQYF. The CDR3 nucleotides are TGTGCCAGTAGGCTACCAAGCACAGATACGCAGTATTTT.

The V gene is TRBV10-3, the J gene TRBJ1-1, with unresolved D. Germline V gene lookup returns CDR1 ENHRY and CDR2 SYGVKD. V shed 0 bases and J shed 7 bases, with 12 bases lying between them. The CDR3 has 14 residues. The CDR3 region has the DNA TGTGCCATCAGTGAGTCTTTTGGCGGGCTTGAAGCTTTCTTT. This translates into CAISESFGGLEAFF.

This clone was seen only once. V usage is TRBV5-1 and J usage is TRBJ2-7; 7 nucleotides agree with TRBD2. Germline trimming cut 0 bases from V and 3 bases from J; bases unmatched to any gene: 3. This CDR3 contains 14 residues. Germline loops: CDR1 SGHRS, CDR2 YFSETQ. The CDR3: CASSLGGSLYEQYF. The CDR3 nucleotides read TGCGCCAGCAGCTTGGGCGGGAGTCTCTACGAGCAGTACTTC.

This clone was picked up a small number of times. This chain joins TRBV27 and TRBJ1-1; D call uncertain. This CDR3 has 13 amino acids. The V end was cut by 6 bases, the J end by 1 base, with 9 bases between. CDR1 and CDR2 (germline): MNHEY, SMNVEV (reference sequence). CDR3 nucleotides: TGTGCCAGCAGCCGCGAGGGGAACACTGAAGCTTTCTTT. It translates to CASSREGNTEAFF.

V usage is TRBV6-6 and J usage is TRBJ2-2; D is unresolved. V gave up 3 bases and J gave up 4 bases, with 9 bases separating them. The CDR3 extends over 14 amino acids. Per germline, CDR1 MNHNY and CDR2 SVGAGI (reference sequence). The CDR3 coding sequence is TGTGCCAGCAGTTATATGAGTAGCACCGGGGAGCTGTTTTTT. Translated: CASSYMSSTGELFF.

This chain uses TRBV29-1 with TRBJ1-1; possibly TRBD1 for D (6 bases). CDR1 and CDR2 (germline): SQVTM, ANQGSEA. CDR3 length equals 14 residues. The V end lost 4 bases, the J end lost 2 bases, and 14 bases lay between the germline ends. CDR3 in amino acids: CSVVRGTVNTEAFF. CDR3 DNA: TGCAGCGTTGTGAGGGGGACGGTAAACACTGAAGCTTTCTTT.

The J gene is TRBJ1-1, the V gene TRBV5-8; D remains unclear. Germline-derived CDR1 and CDR2 are SGHTS and YDEGEE. The V gene lost 3 bases and the J gene lost 0 bases, with 15 bases spanning the gap. The CDR3 is 16 amino acids. In DNA, the CDR3 is TGTGCCAGCAGCTATGAGGGAGTTGAGATGAACACTGAAGCTTTCTTT. Amino acid sequence: CASSYEGVEMNTEAFF.

This clone was observed a single time. This chain joins TRBV7-2 and TRBJ1-2; D unresolved. V dropped 2 bases and J dropped 7 bases, with 11 bases sitting between them. The germline V gene encodes CDR1 SGHTA and CDR2 FQGNSA. This CDR3 is built from 13 residues. DNA of the CDR3: TGTGCCAGCAGCTTAATGGCGGGCGTTGGCTACACCTTC. This encodes CASSLMAGVGYTF.

The chain is built from TRBV6-5 and TRBJ1-1; 9 bases fit TRBD1. J gave up 2 bases and V 2 bases, and 3 bases lay outside the gene matches. Germline-derived CDR1 and CDR2 are MNHEY and SVGAGI. This CDR3 is built from 15 residues. The CDR3 sequence: CASSYTTGGNTEAFF. The CDR3 DNA is TGTGCCAGCAGTTACACGACAGGGGGAAACACTGAAGCTTTCTTT.

The genes are TRBV7-6 and TRBJ2-7; perhaps TRBD1 as D (6 bases). CDR1 SGHVS and CDR2 FNYEAQ come from the germline V gene. Deletions cut 5 bases from V and 3 bases from J, with 14 bases between. The CDR3 loop spans 14 amino acids. CDR3 DNA sequence: TGTGCCAGCAGCCCCCCGGGACAAGTCTACGAGCAGTACTTC. Protein sequence: CASSPPGQVYEQYF. Full variable domain (rest looked up from reference TRBV7-6 and TRBJ2-7): GAGVSQSPRYKVTKRGQDVALRCDPISGHVSLYWYRQALGQGPEFLTYFNYEAQQDKSGLPNDRFSAERPEGSISTLTIQRTEQRDSAMYRCASSPPGQVYEQYFGPGTRLTVT.

The sample holds a few counts of this clone. The CDR3 protein is CASSHGRTVNTEAFF. In DNA form, the CDR3 reads TGTGCCAGCAGCCACGGTAGGACAGTTAACACTGAAGCTTTCTTT. The chain has TRBV7-3 and TRBJ1-1; D is possibly TRBD1 (6 bases). There are 15 residues in the CDR3. Germline CDR1 and CDR2: SGHTA and FQGTGA. V gave up 5 bases and J gave up 2 bases, with 15 bases separating them.

CDR3 sequence: CASSAGRRGNEQFF. The CDR3 region has the DNA TGTGCCAGTAGTGCCGGCCGGAGGGGTAACGAGCAGTTCTTC. The chain combines TRBV19 with TRBJ2-1; tentative D call: TRBD2 (6 bases). The V and J ends lost 5 bases and 10 bases respectively, with 18 bases between them. This CDR3 comprises 14 residues. Germline-derived CDR1 and CDR2 are LNHDA and SQIVND (reference sequence). Full variable domain (remainder filled in from reference TRBV19 and TRBJ2-1): DGGITQSPKYLFRKEGQNVTLSCEQNLNHDAMYWYRQDPGQGLRLIYYSQIVNDFQKGDIAEGYSVSREKKESFPLTVTSAQKNPTAFYLCASSAGRRGNEQFFGPGTRLTVL.

The J gene is TRBJ1-1, the V gene TRBV10-3; TRBD1 aligns across 7 bases. Germline CDR1 ENHRY, CDR2 SYGVKD. CDR3 length: 13 amino acids. After removal of 8 bases from V and 0 bases from J, the junction contained 3 bases not matched to a gene. CDR3 sequence: CAILGQMNTEAFF. CDR3 coding DNA: TGTGCCATCTTGGGACAGATGAACACTGAAGCTTTCTTT.

V is TRBV5-6 and J is TRBJ2-1; TRBD2 agrees at 14 bases. The CDR3 spans 19 residues. Germline loops: CDR1 SGHDT, CDR2 YYEEEE. V lost 2 bases and J lost 2; bases outside the gene matches: 9. The CDR3 loop reads CASSLPGLAGDFTYNEQFF. In nucleotides, the CDR3 is TGTGCCAGCAGCTTACCGGGACTAGCGGGGGACTTTACCTACAATGAGCAGTTCTTC.

This clone was counted at least ten times. V gene TRBV21-1 combines with J gene TRBJ2-7; the table's D call TRBD2 went unverified against the DNA. TRBV21-1 is termed a pseudogene. The CDR3 length is 17 residues. In nucleotides, the CDR3 is TGTGCCAGCACCTGTCTCGGGACTAGCGGGACTACCTACGAGCAGTACTTC. Translating it yields CASTCLGTSGTTYEQYF.

The J gene is TRBJ1-2, the V gene TRBV27; no firm D call. The germline V gene encodes CDR1 MNHEY and CDR2 SMNVEV (reference sequence). V was pared by 5 bases and J by 8 bases, with 12 bases between. The CDR3 has 12 amino acids. The CDR3 nucleotides are TGTGCCAGCAGTGGCGGGCCTTTAGGCTACACCTTC. It translates to CASSGGPLGYTF.

This chain uses TRBV5-4 with TRBJ2-7, with D uncertain. V lost 0 bases, J lost 4 bases, and 8 bases lay in between. The CDR3 runs to 13 residues. Looked up from germline, CDR1 is SGHNT and CDR2 is YYREEE (reference sequence). Written as DNA, the CDR3 is TGTGCCAGCAGCTTGGATCCGGGTTACGAGCAGTACTTC. This translates into CASSLDPGYEQYF.

This chain joins TRBV9 and TRBJ1-6; no definite D call. The V gene's germline CDR1 is SGDLS and CDR2 YYNGEE. Between the trimmed V and J ends, which lost 7 bases and 10 bases, there was a span of 15 bases. CDR3 length equals 13 residues. The CDR3 coding sequence is TGTGCCAGCGATCGAGCGGGGTACTCACCCCTCCACTTT. It translates to CASDRAGYSPLHF.

The chain joins TRBV13 to TRBJ2-7; the match to TRBD2 covers 8 bases. CDR3 length: 14 residues. With V trimmed by 1 base and J by 3 bases, 2 bases remained unmatched. Germline-derived CDR1 and CDR2 are PRHDT and FYEKMQ (reference sequence). This chain's CDR3 is CASSLDGRDYEQYF. CDR3 nucleotide sequence: TGTGCCAGCAGCTTAGACGGGAGGGACTACGAGCAGTACTTC.

The V call is TRBV5-1, the J call TRBJ2-5; tentatively, D is TRBD1 (5 bases). V was pared by 0 bases and J by 1 base, with 10 bases between. This CDR3 region has 15 residues. Germline values: CDR1 SGHRS, CDR2 YFSETQ. The CDR3 sequence: CASSLGQGLQETQYF. DNA for the CDR3: TGCGCCAGCAGCTTGGGCCAGGGCCTCCAAGAGACCCAGTACTTC.

This rearrangement joins TRBV3-1 (or the pseudogene TRBV3-2) to TRBJ2-2, with 7 bases identical to TRBD1. Trimming removed 1 base from V and 1 base from J; junction bases left unmatched: 3. Germline CDR1 reads LGHDT; CDR2 reads YNNKEL (reference sequence). The CDR3 is made up of 16 amino acids. CDR3 in DNA: TGTGCCAGCAGCCAAGTTGGGACAGAGAACACCGGGGAGCTGTTTTTT. Its protein is CASSQVGTENTGELFF.